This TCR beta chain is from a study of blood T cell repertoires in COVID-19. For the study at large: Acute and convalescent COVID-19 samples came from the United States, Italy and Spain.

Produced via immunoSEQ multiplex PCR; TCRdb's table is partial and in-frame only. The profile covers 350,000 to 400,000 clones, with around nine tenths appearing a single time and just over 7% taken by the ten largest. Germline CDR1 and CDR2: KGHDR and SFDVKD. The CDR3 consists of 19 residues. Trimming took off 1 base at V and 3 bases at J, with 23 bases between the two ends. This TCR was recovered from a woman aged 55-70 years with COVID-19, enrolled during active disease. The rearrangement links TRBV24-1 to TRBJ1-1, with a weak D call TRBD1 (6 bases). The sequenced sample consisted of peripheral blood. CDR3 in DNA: TGTGCCACCAGTGATTTCTCCAATGAGCAGGGGAGTATGTACACTGAAGCTTTCTTT. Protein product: CATSDFSNEQGSMYTEAFF.